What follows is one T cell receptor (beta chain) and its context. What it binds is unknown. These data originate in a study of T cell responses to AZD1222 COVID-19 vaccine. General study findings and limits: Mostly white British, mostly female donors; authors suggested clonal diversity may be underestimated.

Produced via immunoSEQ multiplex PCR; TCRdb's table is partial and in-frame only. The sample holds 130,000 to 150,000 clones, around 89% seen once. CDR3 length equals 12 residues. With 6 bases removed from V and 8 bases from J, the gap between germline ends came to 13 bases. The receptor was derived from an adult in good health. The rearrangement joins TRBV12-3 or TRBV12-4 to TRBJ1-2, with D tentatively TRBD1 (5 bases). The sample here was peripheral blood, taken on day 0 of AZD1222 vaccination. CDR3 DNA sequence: TGTGCCAGCAGCCAGGGACCGAGCGGCTACACCTTC. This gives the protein CASSQGPSGYTF.